One and the same sample provided the 11 T cell receptor beta chains below, sequenced in a study of shared clonotypes between healthy human individuals. Using immunoSEQ multiplex PCR, the repertoire was profiled, and TCRdb retains in-frame clones only, with some absent. Altogether about 2.4 million clones are present, roughly 93% being singletons, with the ten largest covering roughly 0.39%. Sequencing was carried out using naive CD4+ T cells from PBMCs. Subset defined: CD45RA+ positively selected. These receptor sequences come from a man aged 18 to 30 in good health. Some clones in this sample may be carry-over from other donors' samples.

As concerns this clone: Other DNA sequences in this sample translate to the same CDR3. This chain connects TRBV10-1 to TRBJ1-1, with 9 bases matching TRBD1. Losses at the gene ends were 5 bases for V and 4 bases for J; bases not matched to a gene: 2. Germline lookup yields CDR1 WNHNN and CDR2 SYGVQD (reference sequence). CDR3 length: 13 amino acids. CDR3 DNA: TGCGCCAGCAGTTTGACAGGGGGCACTGAAGCTTTCTTT. It encodes CASSLTGGTEAFF.

The genes are TRBV6-6 and TRBJ1-5, with D unresolved. With 2 bases removed from V and 7 bases from J, the gap between germline ends came to 15 bases. Germline-derived CDR1 and CDR2 are MNHNY and SVGAGI (reference sequence). The CDR3 is made up of 15 amino acids. CDR3 protein: CASSYARVSWQPQHF. DNA for the CDR3: TGTGCCAGCAGTTACGCGAGGGTATCCTGGCAGCCCCAGCATTTT.

The rearrangement uses TRBV11-3 and TRBJ2-7; 9 positions match TRBD2. From germline, CDR1 is SGHNT and CDR2 YENEEA. The CDR3 is made up of 18 amino acids. V shed 5 bases and J 3 bases; nucleotides not matched to a gene: 17. CDR3 in amino acids: CASSPGGLLAGDRYEQYF. The DNA for the CDR3 is TGTGCCAGCAGCCCAGGGGGGCTATTAGCGGGAGACCGCTACGAGCAGTACTTC.

V gene TRBV18 combines with J gene TRBJ1-1, with TRBD1 identical over 9 bases. V trimming: 3 bases; J trimming: 0 bases; junction bases outside the gene matches: 11. Per germline, CDR1 KGHSH and CDR2 LQKENI. The CDR3 totals 18 residues. CDR3 nucleotides: TGTGCCAGCTCACCGAGGATTCGGGACAGGGCGGTGAACACTGAAGCTTTCTTT. Protein product: CASSPRIRDRAVNTEAFF.

This clone was counted a single time. The chain links TRBV18 to TRBJ2-3, with 11 nucleotides matching TRBD2. The ends lost 8 bases at V and 1 base at J; junction bases unmatched: 2. The CDR3 length is 14 residues. CDR1 is KGHSH, CDR2 LQKENI, per germline. DNA of the CDR3: TGTGCCAGCACACTAGCGGGGGGCACAGATACGCAGTATTTT. As protein: CASTLAGGTDTQYF.

The chain has TRBV28 and TRBJ2-5; D call uncertain. Germline V gene data show CDR1 as MDHEN and CDR2 as SYDVKM. V lost 7 bases and J 8 bases, leaving 17 bases between the germline ends. The CDR3 has 13 amino acids. This CDR3 reads CASTRAQPGTQYF. DNA for the CDR3: TGTGCCAGCACCCGCGCCCAACCCGGAACCCAGTACTTC.

CDR3 sequence reads: CAWSAPGRRFTDTQYF. In DNA, the CDR3 is TGTGCCTGGAGTGCCCCTGGGCGCCGGTTCACAGATACGCAGTATTTT. The chain has TRBV30 and TRBJ2-3; D is ambiguous. The CDR3 is 16 amino acids. V was trimmed by 1 base and J by 2 bases, leaving 16 bases between them. Germline lookup yields CDR1 GTSNPN and CDR2 SVGIG (reference sequence).

This clone was picked up one time. Other nucleotide sequences in the sample specify the same CDR3. The chain employs TRBV18 and TRBJ2-3; TRBD2 agrees at 9 bases. Germline V CDR1 and CDR2: KGHSH, LQKENI. The CDR3 extends over 16 amino acids. J was trimmed by 0 bases and V by 2 bases; bases with no gene match: 3. This CDR3 reads CASSPLAGGSTDTQYF. CDR3 nucleotide sequence: TGTGCCAGCTCACCATTGGCGGGAGGGAGCACAGATACGCAGTATTTT.

J is TRBJ2-7 and V is TRBV7-3, with D unresolved. Germline assignment: CDR1 SGHTA and CDR2 FQGTGA. Trimming shortened V by 0 bases and J by 1 base, and 10 bases separated the two germline ends. CDR3 size: 15 residues. The chain's CDR3 is CASSLTPSPSYEQYF. CDR3 bases: TGTGCCAGCAGCTTAACCCCCTCGCCGTCCTACGAGCAGTACTTC.

The rearrangement uses TRBV7-8 and TRBJ1-1, with D possibly TRBD1 on 5 matching bases. Germline lookup yields CDR1 SGHVS and CDR2 FQNEAQ. CDR3 length: 15 residues. The V end lost 5 bases, the J end lost 1 base, and 14 bases lay between the germline ends. CDR3: CASSRGRPTNTEAFF. As DNA, the CDR3 is TGTGCCAGCAGCCGGGGACGCCCGACGAACACTGAAGCTTTCTTT.

V and J are TRBV6-1 and TRBJ2-1, with 9 bases fitting TRBD1. This CDR3 is built from 15 residues. Germline CDR1 MNHNS, CDR2 SASEGT. The junction had 10 bases not matched to a gene; V was cut back by 6 bases and J by 7 bases. The CDR3 bases are TGTGCCAGCAGGCACACCAGGACAGGGGAAAATGAGCAGTTCTTC. It codes for CASRHTRTGENEQFF.